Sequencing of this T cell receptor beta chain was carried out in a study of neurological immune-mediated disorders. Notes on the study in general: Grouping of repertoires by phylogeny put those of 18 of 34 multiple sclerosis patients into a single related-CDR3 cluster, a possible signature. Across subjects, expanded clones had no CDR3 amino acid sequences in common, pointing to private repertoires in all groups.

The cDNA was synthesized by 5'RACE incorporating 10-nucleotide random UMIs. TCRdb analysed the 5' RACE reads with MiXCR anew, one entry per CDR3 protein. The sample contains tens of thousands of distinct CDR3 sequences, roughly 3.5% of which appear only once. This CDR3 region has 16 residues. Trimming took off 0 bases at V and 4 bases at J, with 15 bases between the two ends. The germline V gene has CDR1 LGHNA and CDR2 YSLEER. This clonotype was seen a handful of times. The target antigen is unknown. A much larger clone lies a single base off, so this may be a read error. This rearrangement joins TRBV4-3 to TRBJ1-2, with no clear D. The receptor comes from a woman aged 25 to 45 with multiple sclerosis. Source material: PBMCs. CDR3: CASSQDSTGKSYGYTF. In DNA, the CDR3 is TGCGCCAGCAGCCAAGACAGTACGGGAAAGAGCTATGGCTACACCTTC.